Following are 8 T cell receptor beta chains from one sample sequenced in a study of T cells in localized non-small cell lung cancer (dated by TCRdb to 2018 to 2020). Library preparation used the immunoSEQ multiplex PCR assay. The immuneACCESS repertoire file appears here via TCRdb, limited to in-frame rearrangements. These files lack a portion of the clones; in checked studies, under half of the deficit traces to unresolved V genes, and the cause of the others is not known. Present in this sample are 45,000 to 60,000 clones, 86% of which were seen just once. The ten largest account for roughly 5.5% of the sample. The material sequenced was peripheral blood, taken before any cancer treatment. Every receptor here comes from a woman aged 35-75 years with stage I lung adenocarcinoma.

The V and J genes are TRBV7-2 and TRBJ2-5, with 9 bases that match TRBD1. V lost 4 bases to trimming and J lost 9 bases; unmatched junction nucleotides: 6. The CDR3 has 13 residues. Germline values: CDR1 SGHTA, CDR2 FQGNSA. This chain's CDR3 is CASSSLTGGAQYF. Written as DNA, the CDR3 is TGTGCCAGCAGCTCTCTGACAGGGGGGGCCCAGTACTTC.

The gene calls are TRBV14 and TRBJ2-7; D not certain. Trimming pared 3 bases from V and 0 bases from J, leaving 12 bases between. Germline loops: CDR1 SGHDN, CDR2 FVKESK. CDR3 length equals 15 residues. The CDR3 DNA reads as TGTGCCAGCAGCCATCGACCCTTAAGCTCCTACGAGCAGTACTTC. Its protein is CASSHRPLSSYEQYF.

The chain combines TRBV4-1 with TRBJ2-3; the match to TRBD2 covers 9 bases. Unmatched junction bases numbered 5, after V lost 1 base and J lost 6 bases. CDR3 length: 15 residues. Germline loops: CDR1 MGHRA, CDR2 YSYEKL. Here the CDR3 reads CASSQGRSGGDTQYF. The DNA for the CDR3 is TGCGCCAGCAGCCAAGGGCGGAGCGGGGGGGATACGCAGTATTTT.

The chain uses TRBV2 and TRBJ2-2; possibly TRBD1 or TRBD2 for D (5 bases each). Germline values: CDR1 SNHLY, CDR2 FYNNEI. The CDR3 has 15 residues. Trimming stripped 5 bases from V and 5 bases from J, with 15 bases between. The CDR3 here is CASSFRDLVTGELFF. CDR3 in DNA: TGTGCCAGCAGTTTTCGGGACCTAGTGACCGGGGAGCTGTTTTTT. The whole variable domain, filled in from reference TRBV2 and TRBJ2-2, reads EPEVTQTPSHQVTQMGQEVILRCVPISNHLYFYWYRQILGQKVEFLVSFYNNEISEKSEIFDDQFSVERPDGSNFTLKIRSTKLEDSAMYFCASSFRDLVTGELFFGEGSRLTVL.

The chain joins TRBV4-2 to TRBJ2-3, with TRBD2 identical over 7 bases. From germline, CDR1 is LGHNA and CDR2 YNFKEQ. Trimming cost V 2 bases and J 4 bases; bases outside gene matches: 3. This CDR3 contains 14 residues. The CDR3 loop reads CASSQTGGSDTQYF. In nucleotides, the CDR3 is TGTGCCAGCAGCCAAACGGGGGGTTCAGATACGCAGTATTTT.

This sequence joins TRBV6-1 and TRBJ1-5; 10 bases match TRBD1. J was trimmed by 1 base and V by 3 bases; bases with no gene match: 6. Germline values: CDR1 MNHNS, CDR2 SASEGT. CDR3 length: 17 amino acids. CDR3 DNA: TGTGCCAGCAGTGAGGGGACAGGGGTAATCAGCAATCAGCCCCAGCATTTT. Translation gives CASSEGTGVISNQPQHF.

The chain combines TRBV7-2 with TRBJ2-5; possible D gene TRBD1, 5 bases. The CDR3 runs 12 residues. The V end was cut by 5 bases, the J end by 3 bases, with 7 bases between. Germline CDR1 is SGHTA and CDR2 is FQGNSA. The CDR3 DNA sequence: TGTGCCAGCAGCCCAGGGAAAGAGACCCAGTACTTC. Its translation: CASSPGKETQYF.

This sequence joins TRBV2 and TRBJ1-1; D possibly corresponds to TRBD1 (6 bases). Germline V gene data show CDR1 as SNHLY and CDR2 as FYNNEI. V was cut by 6 bases and J by 0 bases, with 14 bases left in between. CDR3 length equals 15 residues. This CDR3 reads CASSRPGQLNTEAFF. CDR3 in DNA: TGTGCCAGCAGCCGACCTGGACAGCTGAACACTGAAGCTTTCTTT.